A selection of T cell receptor beta chains follows, all from one sample in a study of blood T cell repertoires in COVID-19. Measured with immunoSEQ multiplex PCR; TCRdb has only the in-frame clones, and not every one. Here the sample spans about 71,000 clones, around 91% being singletons. Sequencing was carried out using peripheral blood. These receptors came from a man over 45 with acute or convalescent COVID-19. Each CDR3 is given with its conserved first and last residue. Each record gives: V gene, J gene, CDR3 protein.

TRBV11-2	TRBJ2-6	CASSTQGKVSGANVLTF
TRBV12-3/TRBV12-4	TRBJ1-1	CASSLPGGTEAFF
TRBV30	TRBJ2-7	CAWSVEGLIYEQYF
TRBV19	TRBJ2-4	CASSGRVNIQYF
TRBV7-3	TRBJ2-3	CASSLLSGRAMDTQYF
TRBV2	TRBJ1-2	CASQGPAHSYGYTF
TRBV24-1	TRBJ2-1	CATSVVGGNEQFF
TRBV21-1	TRBJ2-2	CASSKRLAGDTTGELFF
TRBV6-6	TRBJ2-1	CASRRRGLYNEQFF
TRBV7-6	TRBJ2-1	CASSLSRTSFHNEQFF
TRBV28	TRBJ2-7	CASSTIRGIGGLTYEQYF
TRBV3-1/TRBV3-2	TRBJ2-1	CASSHGDRRLCEQFF
TRBV5-3	TRBJ1-2	CARSLPLSGPGTGVYGYTF
TRBV3-1/TRBV3-2	TRBJ2-5	CASSQWPGEEETQYF
TRBV7-9	TRBJ2-7	CASSSLSSEQYF
TRBV12-5	TRBJ2-7	CASGLVLASVPYEQYF
TRBV6-1	TRBJ2-3	CASSEAGVSGSIGTQYF
TRBV11-3	TRBJ2-5	CASSLEIGGRALQETQYF
TRBV6-5	TRBJ2-3	CASSYFRTSTDTQYF
TRBV28	TRBJ1-1	CASSSGGTSDTEAFF
TRBV4-2	TRBJ2-7	CASSQDPADSSYEQYF
TRBV6-5	TRBJ2-3	CASSLSGSYTDTQYF
TRBV6-5	TRBJ2-3	CASSYGVGGTDTQYF
TRBV2	TRBJ2-7	CASSDPQGASEQYF
TRBV6-2/TRBV6-3	TRBJ1-2	CASSRDRTYGYTF